This T cell receptor beta chain was captured in a study of early T cells in non-severe SARS-CoV-2 infection. Whole-study context: Bulk RNA from unsorted whole blood was sequenced; chains were unpaired.

There are a few counts of this clonotype. The library protocol tagged individual cDNA molecules with unique molecular identifiers. TCRdb reanalysed the 5' RACE reads using MiXCR and keeps one entry per CDR3 protein. Of about 97,000 distinct CDR3 sequences in the sample, approximately 9.9% were seen once. Germline values: CDR1 MNHEY, CDR2 SVGAGI. The CDR3 is 15 amino acids. V gave up 0 bases and J gave up 13 bases, with 21 bases separating them. This clonotype originated in an adult who was a healthcare worker with PCR-confirmed SARS-CoV-2 infection or an uninfected control (not recorded which). The input for sequencing was whole blood, taken at baseline. The chain couples TRBV6-5 to TRBJ1-2; maybe TRBD1 (5 bases). The CDR3 bases are TGTGCCAGCAGTTACTCGGGGGGACCCAGCCGTCAGCTCACCTTC. It yields the protein CASSYSGGPSRQLTF.